This TCR beta chain was retrieved from a study of blood T cell repertoires in COVID-19. In the original workflow: How many nucleated cells were present was estimated from reference gene primer amplification. Measured with immunoSEQ multiplex PCR; TCRdb has only the in-frame clones, and not every one. V, J and clone size are taken as reported in that table, and D and trimming were inferred from the DNA itself. The sample lists approximately 52,000 clones, about nine tenths occurring once. J was trimmed by 5 bases and V by 4 bases; bases with no gene match: 12. CDR1 and CDR2 from the germline V gene are SGHRS and YFSETQ. The CDR3 extends over 16 amino acids.

Sequenced: peripheral blood. The clonotype was recovered from a human donor in a cohort sampled during active COVID-19. The chain carries TRBV5-1 and TRBJ1-1; 9 bases map to TRBD1. DNA of the CDR3: TGCGCCAGCAGCGTAACAGGGGGCATAAGGGAAACTGAAGCTTTCTTT. Amino acid sequence: CASSVTGGIRETEAFF.